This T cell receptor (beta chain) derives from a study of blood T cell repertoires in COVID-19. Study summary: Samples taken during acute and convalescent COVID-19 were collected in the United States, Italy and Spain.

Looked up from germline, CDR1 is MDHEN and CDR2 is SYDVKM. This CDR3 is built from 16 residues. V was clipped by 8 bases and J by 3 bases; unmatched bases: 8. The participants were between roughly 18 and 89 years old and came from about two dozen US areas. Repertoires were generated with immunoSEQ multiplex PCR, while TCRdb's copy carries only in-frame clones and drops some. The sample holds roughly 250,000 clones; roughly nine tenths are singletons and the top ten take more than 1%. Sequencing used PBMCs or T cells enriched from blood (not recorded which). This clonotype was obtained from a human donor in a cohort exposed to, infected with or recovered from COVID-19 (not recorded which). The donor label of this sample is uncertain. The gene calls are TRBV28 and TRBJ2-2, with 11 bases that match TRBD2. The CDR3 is CASAFSGGGDTGELFF. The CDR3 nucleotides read TGTGCCAGCGCCTTTAGCGGGGGGGGCGACACCGGGGAGCTGTTTTTT.